Each of the 26 T cell receptor beta chains below was sequenced from the same sample in a study of blood T cell repertoires in COVID-19. Some clones are missing from TCRdb's copy, which holds only in-frame ones; the method was immunoSEQ multiplex PCR. The table records approximately 200,000 clones, roughly 84% of them present only once. Source material: PBMCs or T cells enriched from blood (not recorded which). The receptors come from a man aged 35-49 years who had recovered from COVID-19.

V gene TRBV21-1 combines with J gene TRBJ2-1; no DNA check was done on the table's D call, TRBD2. TRBV21-1 is a pseudogene locus. CDR3 length: 15 amino acids. The CDR3 DNA sequence: TGTGCCAGCTCTTACACCCCTAGCTCCTACAATGAGCAGTTCTTC. Translating gives CASSYTPSSYNEQFF.

The chain links TRBV4-1 to TRBJ2-7; D gene uncertain. CDR1 and CDR2 from the germline V gene are MGHRA and YSYEKL. Trimming removed 0 bases from V and 5 bases from J, with 8 bases in between. CDR3 length: 13 amino acids. DNA for the CDR3: TGCGCCAGCAGCCAAGATCCCCCGGACGAGCAGTACTTC. It specifies CASSQDPPDEQYF.

J is TRBJ2-1 and V is TRBV2; TRBD2 agrees at 9 bases. Losses at the gene ends were 2 bases for V and 4 bases for J; bases not matched to a gene: 0. This CDR3 comprises 14 residues. Germline assignment: CDR1 SNHLY and CDR2 FYNNEI. The CDR3 bases are TGTGCCAGCAGTGAAAGCGGGGGGTACAATGAGCAGTTCTTC. This codes for CASSESGGYNEQFF.

The chain combines TRBV29-1 with TRBJ2-7, with no clear D. The ends were cut back, 4 bases at V and 0 bases at J, with 13 bases in the middle. The germline gives CDR1 SQVTM, CDR2 ANQGSEA. The CDR3 consists of 14 residues. The CDR3 region is CSVGLRFSSYEQYF. The CDR3 DNA reads TGCAGCGTTGGTCTCCGGTTTTCCTCCTACGAGCAGTACTTC.

The chain uses TRBV5-4 and TRBJ1-3, with 7 bases aligning to TRBD1. J gave up 4 bases and V 3 bases, and 10 bases lay outside the gene matches. Per the germline V gene, CDR1 is SGHNT and CDR2 is YYREEE (reference sequence). This CDR3 comprises 16 residues. This CDR3 is CASSSPNRGGGNTIYF. The CDR3 bases are TGTGCCAGCAGCTCCCCTAACAGGGGCGGCGGAAACACCATATATTTT.

This sequence joins TRBV4-1 and TRBJ1-1; 11 bases align to TRBD1. CDR3 length equals 15 residues. V shed 2 bases, J shed 8 bases, and the junction held 7 bases outside the gene matches. Germline V lookup: CDR1 MGHRA, CDR2 YSYEKL. The CDR3: CASSQPGQGVLEAFF. The CDR3 nucleotides read TGCGCCAGCAGCCAACCGGGACAGGGGGTTTTGGAAGCTTTCTTT.

This chain links TRBV5-6 with TRBJ2-7, with a tentative D call TRBD1 (5 bases). There are 14 residues in the CDR3. Per the germline V gene, CDR1 is SGHDT and CDR2 is YYEEEE. Trimming shortened V by 0 bases and J by 1 base, and 8 bases separated the two germline ends. CDR3 sequence reads: CASSLVSGSYEQYF. In DNA form, the CDR3 reads TGTGCCAGCAGCTTGGTGTCAGGGTCCTACGAGCAGTACTTC.

This sequence joins TRBV11-2 and TRBJ1-4; 10 positions match TRBD1. The ends lost 1 base at V and 7 bases at J; junction bases unmatched: 9. Germline assignment: CDR1 SGHAT and CDR2 FQNNGV. The CDR3 spans 17 residues. The CDR3 DNA follows: TGTGCCAGCAGCTTAGTCGGGGGACAGGGGTTGGGTGAAAAACTGTTTTTT. As protein: CASSLVGGQGLGEKLFF.

Only one count was recorded for this clone. The V gene is TRBV10-1, the J gene TRBJ1-2, with no clear D. The CDR3 is made up of 17 amino acids. The germline CDR1 and CDR2 sequences are WNHNN and SYGVQD (reference sequence). Trimming took off 2 bases at V and 3 bases at J, with 19 bases between the two ends. The CDR3 reads CASSEPPGEERHYGYTF. CDR3 bases: TGCGCCAGCAGTGAGCCCCCCGGTGAGGAGAGGCACTATGGCTACACCTTC.

The chain uses TRBV5-1 and TRBJ1-5; the D gene is possibly TRBD1 (5 bases). Germline CDR1 and CDR2: SGHRS and YFSETQ. Trimming took 0 bases from V and 9 from J, leaving 16 bases between them. CDR3 length: 15 residues. CDR3 bases: TGCGCCAGCAGCTTGGGCGGGACTTCTGGGGCGCCCCAGCATTTT. This gives the protein CASSLGGTSGAPQHF.

The J gene is TRBJ2-1, the V gene TRBV19; tentatively, D is TRBD2 (5 bases). Germline CDR1 and CDR2: LNHDA and SQIVND (reference sequence). The CDR3 length is 15 residues. V dropped 7 bases and J dropped 0 bases, with 13 bases sitting between them. CDR3 nucleotides: TGTGCCAGTAATGACCCCCGGGGCTCCTACAATGAGCAGTTCTTC. It encodes CASNDPRGSYNEQFF.

This rearrangement joins TRBV19 to TRBJ2-3; D is unclear. The V end lost 5 bases, the J end lost 3 bases, and 21 bases lay between the germline ends. The germline CDR1 and CDR2 sequences are LNHDA and SQIVND (reference sequence). The CDR3 consists of 17 residues. As DNA, the CDR3 is TGTGCCAGTAGTTCAACTTCCATGGCCAGGTTAACAGATACGCAGTATTTT. As protein: CASSSTSMARLTDTQYF. Filled out from reference TRBV19 and TRBJ2-3, the complete variable domain reads DGGITQSPKYLFRKEGQNVTLSCEQNLNHDAMYWYRQDPGQGLRLIYYSQIVNDFQKGDIAEGYSVSREKKESFPLTVTSAQKNPTAFYLCASSSTSMARLTDTQYFGPGTRLTVL.

The chain combines TRBV27 with TRBJ2-6; TRBD1 aligns across 7 bases. In germline, CDR1 is MNHEY, CDR2 SMNVEV (reference sequence). The CDR3 extends over 16 amino acids. Trimming cost V 6 bases and J 0 bases; bases outside gene matches: 5. The CDR3 DNA is TGTGCCAGCAGGAACAGGGGATACTCTGGGGCCAACGTCCTGACTTTC. Amino acid sequence: CASRNRGYSGANVLTF.

This clone came up once. This rearrangement joins TRBV5-1 to TRBJ2-5, with 7 positions matching TRBD1. V lost 0 bases and J lost 0; bases outside the gene matches: 8. CDR3 length: 17 residues. Per the germline V gene, CDR1 is SGHRS and CDR2 is YFSETQ. The CDR3 here is CASSLGGQLSYQETQYF. The CDR3 nucleotides read TGCGCCAGCAGCTTGGGGGGACAGTTGTCGTACCAAGAGACCCAGTACTTC.

The chain couples TRBV7-8 to TRBJ2-7, with a weak D call TRBD1 (6 bases). The CDR3 is made up of 12 amino acids. The germline CDR1 and CDR2 sequences are SGHVS and FQNEAQ. V was pared by 2 bases and J by 8 bases, with 10 bases between. The CDR3 DNA reads as TGTGCCAGCAGCTTAACAGGGACGCAGCAGTACTTC. Its protein is CASSLTGTQQYF.

The rearrangement links TRBV29-1 to TRBJ1-1, with D unclear. Trimming stripped 6 bases from V and 5 bases from J, with 10 bases between. The CDR3 length is 11 residues. CDR1 is SQVTM and CDR2 is ANQGSEA in the germline V gene. In nucleotides, the CDR3 is TGCAGCGTCGACCGGAGAACTGAAGCTTTCTTT. Translated: CSVDRRTEAFF.

The gene calls are TRBV5-1 and TRBJ2-2; TRBD1 matches at 7 bases. The CDR3 covers 15 residues. CDR1 is SGHRS, CDR2 YFSETQ, per germline. With V trimmed by 2 bases and J by 5 bases, 6 bases remained unmatched. CDR3 protein: CASSLQGPGTGELFF. For the CDR3, the DNA is TGCGCCAGCAGCTTACAGGGGCCAGGGACCGGGGAGCTGTTTTTT.

V gene TRBV20-1 combines with J gene TRBJ1-1, with TRBD1 identical over 8 bases. This CDR3 contains 11 residues. Germline values: CDR1 DFQATT, CDR2 SNEGSKA (reference sequence). The CDR3 protein is CRMDDRGEAFF. DNA for the CDR3: TGCAGAATGGATGACAGGGGAGAAGCTTTCTTT.

The chain carries TRBV24-1 and TRBJ1-5, with 9 bases identical to TRBD1. CDR1 is KGHDR, CDR2 SFDVKD, per germline. V lost 7 bases, J lost 1 base, and 4 bases stayed unmatched. The CDR3 loop spans 15 amino acids. The CDR3: CATSMDRGSNQPQHF. The CDR3 region has the DNA TGTGCCACCAGCATGGACAGGGGAAGCAATCAGCCCCAGCATTTT.

The chain recombines TRBV6-5 with TRBJ1-2, with TRBD1 matching 7 bases. CDR1 MNHEY and CDR2 SVGAGI come from the germline V gene. The V gene end was trimmed by 2 bases and the J gene end by 2 bases; junction bases not matched to a gene: 5. CDR3 length equals 15 residues. The CDR3 nucleotides read TGTGCCAGCAGTTACGAGACAGGGACGAACTATGGCTACACCTTC. Amino acid sequence: CASSYETGTNYGYTF.

CDR3 bases: TGTGCCACCGGGGGACAGGGTTCCTACGAGCAGTACTTC. Amino acids: CATGGQGSYEQYF. The genes are TRBV15 and TRBJ2-7; 9 bases agree with TRBD1. Germline CDR1 LNHNV, CDR2 YYDKDF (reference sequence). J gave up 1 base and V 8 bases, and 3 bases lay outside the gene matches. CDR3 size: 13 residues. The whole variable domain, remainder taken from reference TRBV15 and TRBJ2-7, is DAMVIQNPRYQVTQFGKPVTLSCSQTLNHNVMYWYQQKSSQAPKLLFHYYDKDFNNEADTPDNFQSRRPNTSFCFLDIRSPGLGDTAMYLCATGGQGSYEQYFGPGTRLTVT.

V usage is TRBV5-1 and J usage is TRBJ2-5; 16 bases line up with TRBD2. CDR3 length: 16 residues. The V segment lost 5 bases and the J segment 6 bases; nucleotides outside the gene matches: 7. Germline V lookup: CDR1 SGHRS, CDR2 YFSETQ. The chain's CDR3 is CASSPGTSGGAQTQYF. CDR3 nucleotide sequence: TGCGCCAGCAGTCCCGGGACTAGCGGGGGGGCGCAGACCCAGTACTTC. The full variable domain, completed using reference TRBV5-1 and TRBJ2-5, is KAGVTQTPRYLIKTRGQQVTLSCSPISGHRSVSWYQQTPGQGLQFLFEYFSETQRNKGNFPGRFSGRQFSNSRSEMNVSTLELGDSALYLCASSPGTSGGAQTQYFGPGTRLLVL.

In this sample, this clone turned up once. The chain couples TRBV30 to TRBJ1-1; 7 nucleotides agree with TRBD1. With V trimmed by 2 bases and J by 4 bases, 4 bases remained unmatched. This CDR3 comprises 13 residues. Germline lookup yields CDR1 GTSNPN and CDR2 SVGIG (reference sequence). CDR3 in amino acids: CAWSRDRSTEAFF. The CDR3 nucleotides are TGTGCCTGGAGTCGGGACAGAAGCACTGAAGCTTTCTTT.

This clone was observed a single time. The chain combines TRBV19 with TRBJ1-6; 9 positions agree with TRBD1. The CDR3 has 16 amino acids. The ends lost 3 bases at V and 2 bases at J; junction bases unmatched: 2. The germline gives CDR1 LNHDA, CDR2 SQIVND (reference sequence). Here the CDR3 DNA reads TGTGCCAGTAGTATTAGGACAGGGGCCTATAATTCACCCCTCCACTTT. Its translation is CASSIRTGAYNSPLHF.

This clone was recorded a few times. This chain uses TRBV5-1 with TRBJ2-3, with D hard to call. V was shortened by 3 bases and J by 0 bases, with 5 bases between the two germline ends. Germline assignment: CDR1 SGHRS and CDR2 YFSETQ. The CDR3 contains 13 residues. This CDR3 reads CASSSSSTDTQYF. As DNA, the CDR3 is TGCGCCAGCAGCTCTAGTAGCACAGATACGCAGTATTTT. The variable domain in full, with the rest retrieved from reference TRBV5-1 and TRBJ2-3, is KAGVTQTPRYLIKTRGQQVTLSCSPISGHRSVSWYQQTPGQGLQFLFEYFSETQRNKGNFPGRFSGRQFSNSRSEMNVSTLELGDSALYLCASSSSSTDTQYFGPGTRLTVL.

The chain uses TRBV19 and TRBJ2-7; 7 bases fit TRBD1. Trimming took 6 bases from V and 6 from J; bases not matched to a gene: 5. The CDR3 runs 12 residues. Germline assignment: CDR1 LNHDA and CDR2 SQIVND (reference sequence). The CDR3 sequence: CASRTSGGEQYF. In nucleotides, the CDR3 is TGTGCCAGTAGAACCTCAGGGGGCGAGCAGTACTTC.